The rows below give T cell receptor beta chains drawn from one sample of a study of cytomegalovirus exposure and HLA in healthy donors. Clones were read by immunoSEQ multiplex PCR, and TCRdb kept only the in-frame ones, dropping some. The sample has fewer than 150,000 clones; more than 75% are singletons. Sequenced: PBMCs. The receptors were gathered from a young man in good health and CMV-seronegative. CDR3s include the opening cysteine and the closing phenylalanine or tryptophan. The D gene is left open where the match is weak. The size field is filled for only some rows; it gives once, few, many or a size class.

d_gene | j_gene | abundance | v_gene | CDR3nt | CDR3aa
NA | TRBJ1-6 | NA | TRBV27 | TGTGCCAGCAGTTACCAGGATAATTCACCCCTCCACTTT | CASSYQDNSPLHF
NA | TRBJ2-7 | NA | TRBV30 | TGTGCCTGGAGGGAGTATAGCGAGCAGTACTTC | CAWREYSEQYF
NA | TRBJ1-2 | few | TRBV27 | TGTGCCAGCACTAAAATAGGGGCTGAGGATGGCTACACCTTC | CASTKIGAEDGYTF
TRBD2 | TRBJ2-7 | NA | TRBV27 | TGTGCCAGCAGTTCTTGGACTAGCGGGGATCCCTACTTC | CASSSWTSGDPYF
TRBD2 | TRBJ2-1 | NA | TRBV30 | TGTGCCTGGAAAAGGCGGGGGGGCCCAGATGGTGAGCAGTTCTTC | CAWKRRGGPDGEQFF
NA | TRBJ1-5 | few | TRBV7-9 | TGTGCCAGCAGCGGGGCTTACTCCGGCAATCAGCCCCAGCATTTT | CASSGAYSGNQPQHF
NA | TRBJ1-1 | few | TRBV5-1 | TGCGCCAGCAGTCGCGGTGCGAACACTGAAGCTTTCTTT | CASSRGANTEAFF
TRBD1 | TRBJ2-5 | NA | TRBV7-2 | TGTGCCAGCAGCGCCCGGGACAGGGAGGGGACCCAGTACTTC | CASSARDREGTQYF
TRBD1 | TRBJ1-3 | NA | TRBV7-9 | TGTGCCAGCAGCCAGTCTCCATGGGGGACAGATGGAAACACCATATATTTT | CASSQSPWGTDGNTIYF
TRBD1 | TRBJ2-3 | NA | TRBV13 | TGTGCCAGCAGCCCAAGGGGGCGCGCAGATACGCAGTATTTT | CASSPRGRADTQYF
TRBD1 | TRBJ2-2 | NA | TRBV19 | TGTGCCAGTACCCCCTACTCTCCGGGACAGGGAACCGGGGAGCTGTTTTTT | CASTPYSPGQGTGELFF
TRBD2 | TRBJ2-1 | few | TRBV28 | TGTGCCAGCAGAAATCGACCGGGACTAGCGGGAGCTCCCTACAATGAGCAGTTCTTC | CASRNRPGLAGAPYNEQFF
NA | TRBJ1-2 | NA | TRBV7-2 | TGTGCCAGCAGCTCTCGATCAGGGGCCGGCTACACCTTC | CASSSRSGAGYTF
TRBD2 | TRBJ2-3 | NA | TRBV7-2 | TGTGCCAGCAGCCCCGGACTAGTTCGGGGTACGCAGTATTTT | CASSPGLVRGTQYF
NA | TRBJ2-7 | NA | TRBV10-3 | TGTGCCACATTTAGCGGGACAGACTACGAGCAGTACTTC | CATFSGTDYEQYF
NA | TRBJ2-3 | NA | TRBV5-6 | TGTGCCAGCAGCCCCCCTAGCGGCACAGATACGCAGTATTTT | CASSPPSGTDTQYF
TRBD2 | TRBJ2-7 | few | TRBV28 | TGTGCCAGCAGTTCAACCTTCACCGGGACTAGCGGGAGGTTCCTCACCCTTAACTCCTACGAGCAGTACTTC | CASSSTFTGTSGRFLTLNSYEQYF
TRBD2 | TRBJ2-5 | NA | TRBV29-1 | TGCAGCGTTGATGTTAGCGGGGGCTTCCAAGAGACCCAGTACTTC | CSVDVSGGFQETQYF
NA | TRBJ2-5 | NA | TRBV6-6 | TGTGCCAGCAGTCGGAGGGGTCCAGAGACCCAGTACTTC | CASSRRGPETQYF
TRBD2 | TRBJ2-2 | NA | TRBV5-4 | TGTGCCAGCAGCCTGCGGGGGTCAAACACCGGGGAGCTGTTTTTT | CASSLRGSNTGELFF
NA | TRBJ2-5 | NA | TRBV7-2 | TGTGCCAGCAGCCCTAGCCCTTCCCAAGAGACCCAGTACTTC | CASSPSPSQETQYF
NA | TRBJ2-3 | few | TRBV5-6 | TGTGCCAGCAGCTTGAATAGCGGCCTCCGCCCTACGCAGTATTTT | CASSLNSGLRPTQYF
TRBD2 | TRBJ2-7 | few | TRBV27 | TGTGCCAGCTCCATAGCGGGACGGATTCCATATCGATCCTACGAGCAGTACTTC | CASSIAGRIPYRSYEQYF
TRBD1 | TRBJ1-1 | NA | TRBV4-2 | TGTGCCAGCAGCCAGCCGGGACAGGGGAACACTGAAGCTTTCTTT | CASSQPGQGNTEAFF
TRBD1 | TRBJ1-5 | NA | TRBV2 | TGTGCCAGCAGTCCCGGACAGGGGGCTCGGCAGCCCCAGCATTTT | CASSPGQGARQPQHF
TRBD2 | TRBJ2-3 | NA | TRBV7-9 | TGTGCCAACAGCTCCGAGAGACTAGCGGCTAGCACAGATACGCAGTATTTT | CANSSERLAASTDTQYF
TRBD1 | TRBJ1-1 | NA | TRBV27 | TGTGCCAGCAGTTTCTACAGGGGGCGAAGAGGGACTGAAGCTTTCTTT | CASSFYRGRRGTEAFF
TRBD2 | TRBJ2-7 | NA | TRBV30 | TGTGCCTGGAGTGAGGTAGCGGGAGGCTACGAGCAGTACTTC | CAWSEVAGGYEQYF
NA | TRBJ1-2 | NA | TRBV7-9 | TGTGCCAGCAGCTTAATCGAACAGCCCCACACCTTC | CASSLIEQPHTF
TRBD1 | TRBJ2-3 | NA | TRBV5-1 | TGCGCCAGCAGCTTGTTTGGACAGGGCATAAATACGCAGTATTTT | CASSLFGQGINTQYF
NA | TRBJ1-1 | NA | TRBV27 | TGTGCCAGCAGTTTAAGCAGGGCCAGGACTGAAGCTTTCTTT | CASSLSRARTEAFF
TRBD2 | TRBJ2-7 | NA | TRBV9 | TGTGCCAGCAGCACCCTAGCGGGAGCAGGGTCCTACGAGCAGTACTTC | CASSTLAGAGSYEQYF
NA | TRBJ2-7 | NA | TRBV15 | TGTGCCACCAGCCTAGGCGGTGACTCCTACGAGCAGTACTTC | CATSLGGDSYEQYF
NA | TRBJ2-1 | NA | TRBV6-1 | TGTGCCAGCAGAGTTGACGGCTACTATAATGAGCAGTTCTTC | CASRVDGYYNEQFF
TRBD2 | TRBJ2-1 | NA | TRBV9 | TGTGCCAGCAGCGTTGTAGCGGGAGCGTTGAATGAGCAGTTCTTC | CASSVVAGALNEQFF
TRBD1 | TRBJ1-1 | NA | TRBV12-5 | TGTGCTAGTGGTGGTTCAGGGGGCACTGAAGCTTTCTTT | CASGGSGGTEAFF
NA | TRBJ2-3 | few | TRBV6-6 | TGTGCCAGCACCTATATGGCGGGACCCACCACAGATACGCAGTATTTT | CASTYMAGPTTDTQYF
TRBD2 | TRBJ2-1 | NA | TRBV7-9 | TGTGCCAGCAGCTTTGGTCCAGCGGGACTAGCGGCCTACAATGAGCAGTTCTTC | CASSFGPAGLAAYNEQFF
TRBD1 | TRBJ1-1 | NA | TRBV13 | TGTGCCAGCAGCTTACTTCTGGGACAGGGGAACACTGAAGCTTTCTTT | CASSLLLGQGNTEAFF
TRBD1 | TRBJ1-1 | NA | TRBV4-1 | TGCGCCAGCAGCCTCTCTGGACAGGGTGTCTTTACTGAAGCTTTCTTT | CASSLSGQGVFTEAFF
TRBD2 | TRBJ2-3 | NA | TRBV29-1 | TGCAGCGTTGAAGGAGATAGCGGGATTAAAGCAGATACGCAGTATTTT | CSVEGDSGIKADTQYF
NA | TRBJ1-5 | NA | TRBV2 | TGTGCCAGCAGTGAAGATTTCAGTGATCAGCCCCAGCATTTT | CASSEDFSDQPQHF
TRBD1 | TRBJ1-1 | NA | TRBV14 | TGTGCCAGCAGCCAAGAAGGGACAGGGGCTAACACTGAAGCTTTCTTT | CASSQEGTGANTEAFF
NA | TRBJ2-1 | few | TRBV28 | TGTGCCAGCAGCCTTTCTCCGGGGAGCGGGCAGTTCTTC | CASSLSPGSGQFF
NA | TRBJ2-1 | NA | TRBV18 | TGTGCCAGCTCACCACTCGGAGGTGGTAGCTCCTACAATGAGCAGTTCTTC | CASSPLGGGSSYNEQFF
TRBD1 | TRBJ1-6 | NA | TRBV28 | TGTGCCAGCAGTTTCCCAGGGACAGGGGAGCCCCTCCACTTT | CASSFPGTGEPLHF
NA | TRBJ2-3 | NA | TRBV7-2 | TGTGCCCTTCCCAAGGGACTCGGGAACACAGATACGCAGTATTTT | CALPKGLGNTDTQYF
NA | TRBJ1-1 | NA | TRBV19 | TGTGCCAGTAGTACCCAGCGACAGGTTTCGAACACTGAAGCTTTCTTT | CASSTQRQVSNTEAFF
NA | TRBJ2-2 | NA | TRBV25-1 | TGTGCCAGCAGTGAACAGGGTCCCGGGGAGCTGTTTTTT | CASSEQGPGELFF
TRBD2 | TRBJ2-5 | NA | TRBV4-1 | TGCGCCAGCAGCCAAGAACAAGCGGGGGGGCCCCGAGAGACCCAGTACTTC | CASSQEQAGGPRETQYF
NA | TRBJ2-7 | few | TRBV25-1 | TGTGCCAGCAGTGATTTTGGAGTGGAGAGCTCCTACGAGCAGTACTTC | CASSDFGVESSYEQYF
TRBD1 | TRBJ2-3 | NA | TRBV29-1 | TGCAGCGTTCTAAAGGGACAGGGGGTTCCAGATACGCAGTATTTT | CSVLKGQGVPDTQYF
NA | TRBJ1-1 | NA | TRBV10-3 | TGTGCCATCAGTGAAACGGGGGACCCTGAAGCTTTCTTT | CAISETGDPEAFF